The 8 T cell receptor beta chains listed next were all sequenced from one sample in a study of identical twins. MiXCR, applied by TCRdb to the 5' RACE reads, yields one record per CDR3 protein. The sample has fewer than 550,000 distinct CDR3 sequences; about 16% are singletons. The same data also went into a second study, on yellow fever vaccine responses in identical twins.

Sequenced: CD4+ T cells sorted from blood. These receptors all stem from a woman aged 18-35 years in good health.

This sequence joins TRBV2 and TRBJ2-1; a weak D match, TRBD2 (6 bases). This CDR3 comprises 14 residues. Germline V gene lookup returns CDR1 SNHLY and CDR2 FYNNEI. Trimming took off 6 bases at V and 8 bases at J, with 17 bases between the two ends. The CDR3 region is CASSTGAAGYEQFF. CDR3 DNA: TGTGCCAGCAGCACGGGAGCGGCCGGGTATGAGCAGTTCTTC.

This clonotype occurred a few times. V usage is TRBV9 and J usage is TRBJ2-7, with 7 bases identical to TRBD2. The CDR3 is made up of 10 amino acids. CDR1 and CDR2 from the germline V gene are SGDLS and YYNGEE. V was pared by 9 bases and J by 11 bases, with 8 bases of the junction left unmatched. The CDR3 DNA is TGTGCCACCAAACTAGCGCCCGAGTACTTC. As protein: CATKLAPEYF.

The chain recombines TRBV24-1 with TRBJ2-1; TRBD2 might be the D (5 bases). V was trimmed by 2 bases and J by 4 bases, leaving 14 bases between them. CDR1 and CDR2 from the germline V gene are KGHDR and SFDVKD. This CDR3 contains 16 residues. The CDR3 protein is CATSDWVLADYNEQFF. CDR3 DNA sequence: TGTGCCACCAGTGATTGGGTCCTAGCTGATTACAATGAGCAGTTCTTC.

The table lists this clonotype with many counts. This chain joins TRBV12-3 or TRBV12-4 and TRBJ2-2; 12 nucleotides match TRBD2. This CDR3 is built from 18 residues. J lost 5 bases, V lost 8 bases, and 15 bases had no gene match. Here the CDR3 DNA reads TGTGCCAGCGGAAAGACTAGCGGGAGAAGAGGAAAAACCGGGGAGCTGTTTTTT. It specifies CASGKTSGRRGKTGELFF.

This clonotype was seen a handful of times. V gene TRBV20-1 combines with J gene TRBJ2-1; 8 bases align to TRBD2. Germline V lookup: CDR1 DFQATT, CDR2 SNEGSKA (reference sequence). Trimming removed 3 bases from V and 9 bases from J; junction bases left unmatched: 1. CDR3 length equals 11 residues. The CDR3 region is CSARSGSEQFF. The CDR3 region has the DNA TGCAGTGCTAGGAGCGGGAGTGAGCAGTTCTTC.

This chain links TRBV2 with TRBJ2-6; D remains ambiguous. The germline V gene has CDR1 SNHLY and CDR2 FYNNEI. V was trimmed by 10 bases and J by 0 bases, leaving 25 bases between them. The CDR3 sequence is 19 residues long. CDR3 sequence reads: CAICLYNGQFSSGANVLTF. Here the CDR3 DNA reads TGTGCCATCTGTTTATATAACGGCCAATTCTCCTCTGGGGCCAACGTCCTGACTTTC. Drawing the rest from reference TRBV2 and TRBJ2-6, the complete variable domain is EPEVTQTPSHQVTQMGQEVILRCVPISNHLYFYWYRQILGQKVEFLVSFYNNEISEKSEIFDDQFSVERPDGSNFTLKIRSTKLEDSAMYFCAICLYNGQFSSGANVLTFGAGSRLTVL.

The chain is built from TRBV28 and TRBJ1-6; possibly TRBD1 for D (5 bases). The V and J ends lost 2 bases and 6 bases respectively, with 8 bases between them. Per germline, CDR1 MDHEN and CDR2 SYDVKM. This CDR3 spans 14 amino acids. CDR3 bases: TGTGCCAGCAGTTTACGTAGGGGTAATTCACCCCTCCACTTT. Protein product: CASSLRRGNSPLHF.

This clonotype was recorded a few times. V usage is TRBV27 and J usage is TRBJ2-1, with TRBD2 matching over 9 bases. V was pared by 4 bases and J by 5 bases, with 9 bases of the junction left unmatched. CDR1 MNHEY and CDR2 SMNVEV come from the germline V gene (reference sequence). The CDR3 length is 16 residues. This CDR3 reads CASSSRLGGRDNEQFF. CDR3 DNA sequence: TGTGCCAGCAGTTCTAGACTAGGCGGGAGGGACAATGAGCAGTTCTTC.